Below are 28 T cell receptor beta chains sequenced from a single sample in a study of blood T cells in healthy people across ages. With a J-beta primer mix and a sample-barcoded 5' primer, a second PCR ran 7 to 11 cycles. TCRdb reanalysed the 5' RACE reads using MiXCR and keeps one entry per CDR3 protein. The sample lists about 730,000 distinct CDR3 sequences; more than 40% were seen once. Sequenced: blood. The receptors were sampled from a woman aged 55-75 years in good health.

This chain's CDR3 is CSAYWTGARETQYF. The CDR3 DNA is TGCAGTGCTTACTGGACGGGGGCTCGTGAGACCCAGTACTTC. V gene TRBV20-1 combines with J gene TRBJ2-7; D tentatively fits TRBD1 or TRBD2 (6 bases each). The J call is in doubt because the DNA end fits TRBJ2-5 better. CDR1 DFQATT and CDR2 SNEGSKA come from the germline V gene (reference sequence). The CDR3 is 14 amino acids.

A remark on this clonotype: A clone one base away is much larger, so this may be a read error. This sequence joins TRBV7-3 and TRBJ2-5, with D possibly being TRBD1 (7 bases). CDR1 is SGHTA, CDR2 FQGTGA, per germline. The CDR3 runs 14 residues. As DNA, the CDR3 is TGTGCCAACAGCTTGCAGGGGGGTATGGAGACCCAGTACTTC. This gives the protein CANSLQGGMETQYF.

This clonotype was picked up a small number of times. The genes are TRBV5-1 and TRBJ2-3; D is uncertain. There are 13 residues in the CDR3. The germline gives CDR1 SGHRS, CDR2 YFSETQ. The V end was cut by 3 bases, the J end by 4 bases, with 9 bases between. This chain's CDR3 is CASSSEFADTQYF. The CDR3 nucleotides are TGCGCCAGCAGCTCCGAGTTTGCAGATACGCAGTATTTT. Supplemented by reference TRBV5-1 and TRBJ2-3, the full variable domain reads KAGVTQTPRYLIKTRGQQVTLSCSPISGHRSVSWYQQTPGQGLQFLFEYFSETQRNKGNFPGRFSGRQFSNSRSEMNVSTLELGDSALYLCASSSEFADTQYFGPGTRLTVL.

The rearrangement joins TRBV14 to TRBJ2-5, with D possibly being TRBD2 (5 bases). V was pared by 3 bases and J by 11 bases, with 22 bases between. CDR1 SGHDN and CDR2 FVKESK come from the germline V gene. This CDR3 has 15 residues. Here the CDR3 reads CASSHLAEAANEQYF. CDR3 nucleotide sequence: TGTGCCAGCAGCCATCTTGCGGAGGCCGCAAATGAGCAGTACTTC.

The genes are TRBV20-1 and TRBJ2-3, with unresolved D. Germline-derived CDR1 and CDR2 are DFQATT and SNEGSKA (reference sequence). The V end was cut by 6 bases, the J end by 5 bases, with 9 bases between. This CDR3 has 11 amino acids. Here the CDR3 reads CSAPRVDTQYF. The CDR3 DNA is TGCAGTGCCCCGAGAGTAGATACGCAGTATTTT.

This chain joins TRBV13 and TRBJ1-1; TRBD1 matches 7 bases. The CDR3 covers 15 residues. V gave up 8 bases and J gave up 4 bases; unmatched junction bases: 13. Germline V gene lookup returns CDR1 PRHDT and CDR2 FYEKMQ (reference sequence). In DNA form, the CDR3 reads TGTGCCAGCCGATGGGTGAACAGGGGTGTCACTGAAGCTTTCTTT. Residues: CASRWVNRGVTEAFF.

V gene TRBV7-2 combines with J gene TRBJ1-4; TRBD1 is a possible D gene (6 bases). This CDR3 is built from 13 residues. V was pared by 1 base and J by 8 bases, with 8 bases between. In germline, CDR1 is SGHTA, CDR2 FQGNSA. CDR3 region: CASSLGGLEKLFF. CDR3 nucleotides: TGTGCCAGCAGCTTAGGGGGGCTGGAAAAACTGTTTTTT.

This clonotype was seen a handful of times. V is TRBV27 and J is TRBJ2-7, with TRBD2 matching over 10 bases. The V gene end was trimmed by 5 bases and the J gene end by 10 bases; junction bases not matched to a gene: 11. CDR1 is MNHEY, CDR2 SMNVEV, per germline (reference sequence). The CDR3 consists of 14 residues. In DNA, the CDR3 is TGTGCCAGCAGTCAAGCACCGGGACTAGCGTCCCAGTACTTC. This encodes CASSQAPGLASQYF.

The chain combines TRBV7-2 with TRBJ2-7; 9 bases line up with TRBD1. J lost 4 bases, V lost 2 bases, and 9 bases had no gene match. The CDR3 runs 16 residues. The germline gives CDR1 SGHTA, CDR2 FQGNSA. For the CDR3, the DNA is TGTGCCAGCAGCTTACTAGGGACAGGGACCCCTTACGAGCAGTACTTC. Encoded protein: CASSLLGTGTPYEQYF.

The CDR3 bases are TGTGCCATCAGCGCCACCGGGACTTCGGAGCAGTACTTC. It codes for CAISATGTSEQYF. The rearrangement uses TRBV10-3 and TRBJ2-7; D is possibly TRBD2 (6 bases). This CDR3 spans 13 amino acids. V lost 6 bases to trimming and J lost 7 bases, with 16 bases between them. CDR1 is ENHRY and CDR2 is SYGVKD in the germline V gene.

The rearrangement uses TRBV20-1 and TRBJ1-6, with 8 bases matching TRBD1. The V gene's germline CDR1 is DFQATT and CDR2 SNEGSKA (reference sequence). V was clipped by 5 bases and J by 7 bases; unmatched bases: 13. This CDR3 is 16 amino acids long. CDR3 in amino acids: CSAGPEGQGANSPLHF. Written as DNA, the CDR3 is TGCAGTGCTGGACCCGAGGGGCAGGGGGCGAATTCACCCCTCCACTTT.

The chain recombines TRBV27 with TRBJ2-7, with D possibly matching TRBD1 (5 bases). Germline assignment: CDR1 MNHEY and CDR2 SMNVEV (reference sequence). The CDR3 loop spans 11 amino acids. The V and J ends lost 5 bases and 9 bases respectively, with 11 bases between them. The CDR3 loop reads CASSRQGRQYF. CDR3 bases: TGTGCCAGCAGTCGGCAGGGAAGGCAGTACTTC.

This CDR3 is CAIRSLAGGEEQYF. The CDR3 nucleotides are TGTGCCATCAGGTCACTAGCGGGAGGGGAAGAGCAGTACTTC. The gene calls are TRBV10-3 and TRBJ2-1, with TRBD2 matching 13 bases. The end of the DNA aligns better with TRBJ2-7, so the J call may be wrong. This CDR3 contains 14 residues. The germline V gene has CDR1 ENHRY and CDR2 SYGVKD.

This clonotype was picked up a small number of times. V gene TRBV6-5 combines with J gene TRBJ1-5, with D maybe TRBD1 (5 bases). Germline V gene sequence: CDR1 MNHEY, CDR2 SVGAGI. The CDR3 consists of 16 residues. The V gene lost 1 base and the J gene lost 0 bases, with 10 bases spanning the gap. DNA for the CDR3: TGTGCCAGCAGTTACTTGGACACATATAGCAATCAGCCCCAGCATTTT. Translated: CASSYLDTYSNQPQHF.

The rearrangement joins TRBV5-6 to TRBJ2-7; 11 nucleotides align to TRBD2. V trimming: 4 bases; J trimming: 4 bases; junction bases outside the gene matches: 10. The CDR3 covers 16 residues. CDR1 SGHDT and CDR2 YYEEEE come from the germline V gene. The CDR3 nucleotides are TGTGCCAGCAGCAAGGGACTAGCGGAGTGGGTTTACGAGCAGTACTTC. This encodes CASSKGLAEWVYEQYF.

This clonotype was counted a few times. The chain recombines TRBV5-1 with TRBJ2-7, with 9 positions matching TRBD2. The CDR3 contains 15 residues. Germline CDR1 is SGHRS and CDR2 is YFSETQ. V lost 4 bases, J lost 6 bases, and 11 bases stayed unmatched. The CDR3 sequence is CASSPRPGLAGEQYF. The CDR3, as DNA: TGCGCCAGCAGCCCCCGCCCGGGACTAGCTGGCGAGCAGTACTTC. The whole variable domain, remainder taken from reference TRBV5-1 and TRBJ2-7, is KAGVTQTPRYLIKTRGQQVTLSCSPISGHRSVSWYQQTPGQGLQFLFEYFSETQRNKGNFPGRFSGRQFSNSRSEMNVSTLELGDSALYLCASSPRPGLAGEQYFGPGTRLTVT.

The CDR3 sequence is CAWTSGTDTQYF. In DNA, the CDR3 is TGTGCCTGGACATCGGGAACAGATACGCAGTATTTT. The rearrangement links TRBV30 to TRBJ2-3, with a tentative D call TRBD2 (5 bases). From germline, CDR1 is GTSNPN and CDR2 SVGIG (reference sequence). The CDR3 covers 12 residues. Trimming stripped 4 bases from V and 3 bases from J, with 8 bases between.

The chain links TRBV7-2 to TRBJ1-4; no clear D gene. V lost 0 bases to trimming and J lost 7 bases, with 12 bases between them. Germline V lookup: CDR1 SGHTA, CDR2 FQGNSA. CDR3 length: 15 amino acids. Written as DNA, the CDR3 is TGTGCCAGCAGCTTAGCGGTGCCACGAGTTGAAAAACTGTTTTTT. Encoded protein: CASSLAVPRVEKLFF.

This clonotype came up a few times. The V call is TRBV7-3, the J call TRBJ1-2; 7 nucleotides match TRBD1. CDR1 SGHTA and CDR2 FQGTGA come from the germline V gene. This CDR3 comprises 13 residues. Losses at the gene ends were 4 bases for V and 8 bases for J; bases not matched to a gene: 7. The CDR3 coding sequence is TGTGCCAGCAGCTCGACAGGGCATTCCGGCTACACCTTC. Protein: CASSSTGHSGYTF. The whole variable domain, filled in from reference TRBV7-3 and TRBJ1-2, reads GAGVSQTPSNKVTEKGKYVELRCDPISGHTALYWYRQSLGQGPEFLIYFQGTGAADDSGLPNDRFFAVRPEGSVSTLKIQRTERGDSAVYLCASSSTGHSGYTFGSGTRLTVV.

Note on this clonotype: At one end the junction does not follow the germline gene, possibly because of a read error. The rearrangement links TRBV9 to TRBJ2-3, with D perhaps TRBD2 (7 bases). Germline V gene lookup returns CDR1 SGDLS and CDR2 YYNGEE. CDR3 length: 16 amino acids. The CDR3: CASSPEGGSYTGTQYF. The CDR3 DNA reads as TGTGCCAGCAGCCCAGAGGGGGGGTCTTACACAGGTACGCAGTATTTT.

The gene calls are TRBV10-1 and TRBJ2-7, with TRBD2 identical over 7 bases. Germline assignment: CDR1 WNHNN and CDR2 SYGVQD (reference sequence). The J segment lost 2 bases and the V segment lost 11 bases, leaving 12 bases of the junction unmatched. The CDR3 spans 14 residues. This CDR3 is CAPEEGRVPYEQYF. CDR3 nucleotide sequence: TGCGCCCCCGAGGAAGGGAGGGTCCCCTACGAGCAGTACTTC.

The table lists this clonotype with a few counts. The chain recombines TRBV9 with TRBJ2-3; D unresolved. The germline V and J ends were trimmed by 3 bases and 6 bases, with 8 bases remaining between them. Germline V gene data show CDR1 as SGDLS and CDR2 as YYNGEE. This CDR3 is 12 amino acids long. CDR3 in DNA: TGTGCCAGCAGCGCCAGCTCTGATACGCAGTATTTT. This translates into CASSASSDTQYF.

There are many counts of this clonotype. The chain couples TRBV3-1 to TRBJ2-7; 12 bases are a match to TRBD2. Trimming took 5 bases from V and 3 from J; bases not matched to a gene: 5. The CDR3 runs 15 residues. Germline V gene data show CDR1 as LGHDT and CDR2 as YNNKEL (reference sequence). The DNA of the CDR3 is TGTGCCAGCAGCTTCGGACTAGCGGGGAACTACGAGCAGTACTTC. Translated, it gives CASSFGLAGNYEQYF.

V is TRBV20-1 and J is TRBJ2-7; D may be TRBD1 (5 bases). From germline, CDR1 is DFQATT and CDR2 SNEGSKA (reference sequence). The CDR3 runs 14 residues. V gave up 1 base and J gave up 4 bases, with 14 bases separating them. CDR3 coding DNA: TGCAGTGCTAGAGCACCAGGGTTTCCTTACGAGCAGTACTTC. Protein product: CSARAPGFPYEQYF.

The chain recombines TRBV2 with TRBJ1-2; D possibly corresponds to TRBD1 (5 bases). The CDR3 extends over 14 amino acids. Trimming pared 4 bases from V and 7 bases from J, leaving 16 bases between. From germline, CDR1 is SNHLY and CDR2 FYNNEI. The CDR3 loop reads CASSGDGGNPGYTF. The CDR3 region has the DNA TGTGCCAGCAGTGGGGACGGGGGAAACCCTGGCTACACCTTC.

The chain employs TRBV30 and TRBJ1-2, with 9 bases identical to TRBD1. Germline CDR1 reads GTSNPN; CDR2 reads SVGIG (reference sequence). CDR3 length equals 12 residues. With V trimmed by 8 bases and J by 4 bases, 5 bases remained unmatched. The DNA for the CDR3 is TGTGCCGGACAGGGGATGGTCTATGGCTACACCTTC. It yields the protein CAGQGMVYGYTF.

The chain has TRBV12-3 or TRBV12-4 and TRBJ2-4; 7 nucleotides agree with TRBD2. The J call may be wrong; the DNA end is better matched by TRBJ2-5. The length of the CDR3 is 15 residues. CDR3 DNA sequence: TGTGCCAGCAGTTTGAGGGACTATCTTTCCGAGACCCAGTACTTC. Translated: CASSLRDYLSETQYF.

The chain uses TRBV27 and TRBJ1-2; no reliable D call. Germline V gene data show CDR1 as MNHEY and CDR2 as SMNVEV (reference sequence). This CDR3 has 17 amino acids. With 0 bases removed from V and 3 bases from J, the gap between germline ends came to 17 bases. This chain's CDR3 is CASSLSGPQEKDYGYTF. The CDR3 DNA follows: TGTGCCAGCAGTTTATCCGGACCCCAGGAAAAAGACTATGGCTACACCTTC.